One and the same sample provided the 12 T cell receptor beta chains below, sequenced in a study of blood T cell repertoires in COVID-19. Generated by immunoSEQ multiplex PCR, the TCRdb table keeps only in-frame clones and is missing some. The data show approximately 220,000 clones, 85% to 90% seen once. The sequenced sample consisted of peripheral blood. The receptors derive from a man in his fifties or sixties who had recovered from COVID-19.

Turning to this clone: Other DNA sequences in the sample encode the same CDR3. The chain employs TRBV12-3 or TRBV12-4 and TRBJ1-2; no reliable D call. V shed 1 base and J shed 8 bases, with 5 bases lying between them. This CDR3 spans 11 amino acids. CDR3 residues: CASSLGRGYTF. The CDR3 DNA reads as TGTGCCAGCAGTTTAGGGCGGGGCTACACCTTC.

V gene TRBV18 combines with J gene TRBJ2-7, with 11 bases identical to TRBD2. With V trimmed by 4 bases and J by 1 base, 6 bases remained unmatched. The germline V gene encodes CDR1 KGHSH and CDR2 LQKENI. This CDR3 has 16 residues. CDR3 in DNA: TGTGCCAGCTCACGCGAGACTAGCGGGATTTCCTACGAGCAGTACTTC. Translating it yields CASSRETSGISYEQYF.

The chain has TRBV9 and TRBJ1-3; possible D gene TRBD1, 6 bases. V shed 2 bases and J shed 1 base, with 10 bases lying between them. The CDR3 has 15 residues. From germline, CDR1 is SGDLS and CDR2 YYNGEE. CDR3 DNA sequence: TGTGCCAGCAGCGTCACGGACAGTTCTGGAAACACCATATATTTT. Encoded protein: CASSVTDSSGNTIYF.

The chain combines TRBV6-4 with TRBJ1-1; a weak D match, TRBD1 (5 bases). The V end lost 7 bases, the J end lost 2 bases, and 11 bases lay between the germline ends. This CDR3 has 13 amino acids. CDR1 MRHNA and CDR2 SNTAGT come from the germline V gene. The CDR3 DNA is TGTGCCAGCAAAGCTGACAGAAACACTGAAGCTTTCTTT. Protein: CASKADRNTEAFF.

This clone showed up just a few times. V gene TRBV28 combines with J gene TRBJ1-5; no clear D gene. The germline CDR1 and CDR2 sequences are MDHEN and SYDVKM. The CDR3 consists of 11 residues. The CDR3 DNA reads TGTGCGGCCTCATCCAATCAGCCCCAGCATTTT. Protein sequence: CAASSNQPQHF.

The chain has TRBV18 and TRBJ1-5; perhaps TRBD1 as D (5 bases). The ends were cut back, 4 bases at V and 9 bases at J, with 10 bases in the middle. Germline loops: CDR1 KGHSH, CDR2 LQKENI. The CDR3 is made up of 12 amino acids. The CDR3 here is CASSRPQGPQHF. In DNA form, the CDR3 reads TGTGCCAGCTCACGACCCCAGGGGCCCCAGCATTTT.

CDR3 sequence reads: CASSLTSGRPGELFF. The CDR3, as DNA: TGCGCCAGCAGCTTGACTAGCGGGAGGCCCGGGGAGCTGTTTTTT. The V call is TRBV5-1, the J call TRBJ2-2; 12 nucleotides line up with TRBD2. Germline trimming cut 1 base from V and 6 bases from J; bases unmatched to any gene: 1. The CDR3 extends over 15 amino acids. The germline CDR1 and CDR2 sequences are SGHRS and YFSETQ.

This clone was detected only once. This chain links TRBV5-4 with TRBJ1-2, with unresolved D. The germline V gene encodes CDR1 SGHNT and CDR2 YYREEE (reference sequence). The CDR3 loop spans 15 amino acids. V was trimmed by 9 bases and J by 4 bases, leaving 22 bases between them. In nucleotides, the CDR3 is TGTGCCACCAAACAGACCCCGGTCCTCATCTATGGCTACACCTTC. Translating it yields CATKQTPVLIYGYTF.

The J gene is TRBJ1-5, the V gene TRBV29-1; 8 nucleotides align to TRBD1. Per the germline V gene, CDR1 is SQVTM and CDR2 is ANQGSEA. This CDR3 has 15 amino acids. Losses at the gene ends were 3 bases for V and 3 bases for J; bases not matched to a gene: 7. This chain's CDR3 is CSVDAGTGNNQPQHF. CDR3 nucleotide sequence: TGCAGCGTTGACGCCGGGACAGGAAACAATCAGCCCCAGCATTTT.

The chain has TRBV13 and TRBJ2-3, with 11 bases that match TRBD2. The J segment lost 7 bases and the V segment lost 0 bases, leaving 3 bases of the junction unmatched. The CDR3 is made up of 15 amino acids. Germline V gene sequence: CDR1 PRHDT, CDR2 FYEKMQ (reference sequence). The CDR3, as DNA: TGTGCCAGCAGCTTAGGTCTAGCGGGGGGCAATACGCAGTATTTT. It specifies CASSLGLAGGNTQYF.

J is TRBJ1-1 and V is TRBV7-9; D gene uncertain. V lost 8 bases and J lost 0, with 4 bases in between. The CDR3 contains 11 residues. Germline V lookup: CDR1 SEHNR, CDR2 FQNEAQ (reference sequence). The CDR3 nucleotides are TGTGCCAGCGTAATGAACACTGAAGCTTTCTTT. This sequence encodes CASVMNTEAFF.

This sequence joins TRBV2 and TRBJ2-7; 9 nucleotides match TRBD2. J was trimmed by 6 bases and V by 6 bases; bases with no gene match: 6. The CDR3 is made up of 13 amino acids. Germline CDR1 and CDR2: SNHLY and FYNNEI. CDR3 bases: TGTGCCAGCAGGTTCTCTAGCGGGACCGAGCAGTACTTC. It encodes CASRFSSGTEQYF.